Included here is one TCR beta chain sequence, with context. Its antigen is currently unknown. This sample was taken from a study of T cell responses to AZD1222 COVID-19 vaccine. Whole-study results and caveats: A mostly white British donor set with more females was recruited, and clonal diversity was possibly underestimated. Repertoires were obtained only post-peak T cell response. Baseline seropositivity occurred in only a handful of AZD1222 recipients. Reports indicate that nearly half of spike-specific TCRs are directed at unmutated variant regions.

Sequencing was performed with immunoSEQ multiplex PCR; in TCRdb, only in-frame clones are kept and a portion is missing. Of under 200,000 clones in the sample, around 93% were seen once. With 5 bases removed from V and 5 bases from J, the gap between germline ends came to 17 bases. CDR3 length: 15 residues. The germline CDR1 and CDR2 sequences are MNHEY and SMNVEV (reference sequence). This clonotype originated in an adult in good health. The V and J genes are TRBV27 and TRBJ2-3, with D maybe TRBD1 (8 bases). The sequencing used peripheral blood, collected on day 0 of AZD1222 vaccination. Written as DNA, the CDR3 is TGTGCCAGCAGTCGGGAGACAGGGGAGGGAGATACGCAGTATTTT. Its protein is CASSRETGEGDTQYF.